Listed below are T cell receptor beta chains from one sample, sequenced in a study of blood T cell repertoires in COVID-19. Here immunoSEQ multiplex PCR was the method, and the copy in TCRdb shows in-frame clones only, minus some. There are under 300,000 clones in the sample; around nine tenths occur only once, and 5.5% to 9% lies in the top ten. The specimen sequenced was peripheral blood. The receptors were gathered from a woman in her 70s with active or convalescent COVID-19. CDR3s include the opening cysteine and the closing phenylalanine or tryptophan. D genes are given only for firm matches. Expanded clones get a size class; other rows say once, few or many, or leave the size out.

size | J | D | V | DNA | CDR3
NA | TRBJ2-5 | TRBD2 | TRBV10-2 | TGCGCCAGCAGTGAAAACGGGGGGGCCGAGACCCAGTACTTC | CASSENGGAETQYF
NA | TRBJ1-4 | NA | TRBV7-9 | TGTGCCAGCAGCTCCCGAAACGGGGAAAAACTGTTTTTT | CASSSRNGEKLFF
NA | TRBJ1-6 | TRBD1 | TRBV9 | TGTGCCAGCAGCGCCCTGACAGGGGGCTTTGATTCACCCCTCCACTTT | CASSALTGGFDSPLHF
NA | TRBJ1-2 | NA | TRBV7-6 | TGTGCCAGCAGCTCTACCGACGACAGCTATGGCTACACCTTC | CASSSTDDSYGYTF
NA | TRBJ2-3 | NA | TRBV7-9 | TGTGCCAGCAGCTTAGGGACGTCGTCCGGACACACAGATACGCAGTATTTT | CASSLGTSSGHTDTQYF
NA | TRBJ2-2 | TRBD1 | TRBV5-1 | TGCGCCAGTTGCAACCCTCGGACAGGGGGCAACACCGGGGAGCTGTTTTTT | CASCNPRTGGNTGELFF
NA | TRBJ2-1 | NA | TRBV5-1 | TGCGCCAGCAGCCGGGAAGCCTACTACAATGAGCAGTTCTTC | CASSREAYYNEQFF
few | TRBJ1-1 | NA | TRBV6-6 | TGTGCCAGCAGTTACCCTCGGGACAATTCGAACACTGAAGCTTTCTTT | CASSYPRDNSNTEAFF
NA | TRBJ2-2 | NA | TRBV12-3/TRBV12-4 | TGTGCCAGCAGTTTCCCCCGCACCGGGGAGCTGTTTTTT | CASSFPRTGELFF
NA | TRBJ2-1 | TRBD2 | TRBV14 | TGTGCCAGCAGCCACCCGGGACTACGGAATTCCTACAATGAGCAGTTCTTC | CASSHPGLRNSYNEQFF
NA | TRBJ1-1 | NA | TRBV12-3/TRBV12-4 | TGTGCCAGCAGTTTAGGGGGGCGGACTGAAGCTTTCTTT | CASSLGGRTEAFF
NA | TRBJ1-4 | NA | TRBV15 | TGTGCCACCAGCAGAGTTGGAGGGGAAAAACTGTTTTTT | CATSRVGGEKLFF
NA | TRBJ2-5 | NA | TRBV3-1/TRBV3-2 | TGTGCCAGCAGCCAAGGACCGCCCACCGAACAGCAACAAGAGACCCAGTACTTC | CASSQGPPTEQQQETQYF
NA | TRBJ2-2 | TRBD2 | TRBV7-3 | TGTGCCAGCAGCTATGCTAGCGGGGCTACCGGGGAGCTGTTTTTT | CASSYASGATGELFF
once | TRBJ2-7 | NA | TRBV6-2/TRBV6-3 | TGTGCCAGCAGTTATACAGGAAACCCCTACGAGCAGTACTTC | CASSYTGNPYEQYF
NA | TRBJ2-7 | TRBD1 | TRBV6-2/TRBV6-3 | TGTGCCAGCAGCACCGGGACAGGGGGAAACTACGAGCAGTACTTC | CASSTGTGGNYEQYF
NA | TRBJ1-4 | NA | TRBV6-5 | TGTGCCTCCACAGGAGTCCATAATGAAAAACTGTTTTTT | CASTGVHNEKLFF
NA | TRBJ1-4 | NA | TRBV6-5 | TGTGCCAGCAGTTACAGGGGGGGAAAACTGTTTTTT | CASSYRGGKLFF
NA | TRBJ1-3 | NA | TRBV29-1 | TGCAGCGTTGAAACGGTTTTGGGAAACACCATATATTTT | CSVETVLGNTIYF
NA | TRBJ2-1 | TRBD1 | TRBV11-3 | TGTGCCAGCAGCTTAGGGGACAGAAGCTACAATGAGCAGTTCTTC | CASSLGDRSYNEQFF
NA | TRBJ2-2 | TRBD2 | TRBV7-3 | TGTGCCAGCAGCTCCCCGGGACTAGGATCAAAGGAGCTGTTTTTT | CASSSPGLGSKELFF
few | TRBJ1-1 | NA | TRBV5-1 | TGCGCCAGCAGCAATGGGGACTTAATGAACACTGAAGCTTTCTTT | CASSNGDLMNTEAFF
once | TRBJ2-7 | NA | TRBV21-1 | TGTGCCAGCAAGGGAGCCGAGCAGTACTTC | CASKGAEQYF
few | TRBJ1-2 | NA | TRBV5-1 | TGCGCCAGCAGCTTGGGACAGTCCTATGGCTACACCTTC | CASSLGQSYGYTF
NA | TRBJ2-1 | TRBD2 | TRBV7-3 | TGTGCCAGCAGCTCGGGACTAGCTGTCAATGAGCAGTTCTTC | CASSSGLAVNEQFF
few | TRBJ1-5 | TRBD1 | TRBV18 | TGTGCCAGCTCACCTCCGGGACAGGGCCCTAATCAGCCCCAGCATTTT | CASSPPGQGPNQPQHF
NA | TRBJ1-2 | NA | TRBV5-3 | TGTGCCAGAAGCACCGTAGACAGCTACTACACCTTC | CARSTVDSYYTF
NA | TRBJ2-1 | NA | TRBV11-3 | TGTGCCAGCAGTCTAGGAGGGGGGGCCTACAATGAGCAGTTCTTC | CASSLGGGAYNEQFF
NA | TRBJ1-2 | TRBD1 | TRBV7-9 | TGTGCCAGCAGTTCTCGGACAGGATCCTCTAACTATGGCTACACCTTC | CASSSRTGSSNYGYTF
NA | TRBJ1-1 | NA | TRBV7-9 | TGTGCCAGCAGCGAGGGAACGAACACTGAAGCTTTCTTT | CASSEGTNTEAFF
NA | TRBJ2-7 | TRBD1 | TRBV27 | TGTGCCAGCGATATGCTGGGACAGGGGCATTCGCTTACCTTGGTTAGCTCCTACGAGCAGTACTTC | CASDMLGQGHSLTLVSSYEQYF
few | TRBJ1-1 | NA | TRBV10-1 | TGCGCCAGCAGAGGCGGCTCTGAAGCTTTCTTT | CASRGGSEAFF
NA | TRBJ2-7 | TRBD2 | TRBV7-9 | TGTGCCAGCAGCTCCCGGGGGGGGGAAGCGGACGAGCAGTACTTC | CASSSRGGEADEQYF
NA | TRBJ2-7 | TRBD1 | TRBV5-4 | TGTGCCAGCAGCTCCGGGACAGGGGGCGCGGTCTTCGTAGAGCAGTACTTC | CASSSGTGGAVFVEQYF
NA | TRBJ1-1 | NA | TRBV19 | TGTGCCAGTAGGACCGGGACACCGAACACTGAAGCTTTCTTT | CASRTGTPNTEAFF
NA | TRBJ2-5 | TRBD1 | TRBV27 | TGTGCCAGCAGTTCCGGGACAGGGGTAGGGACCCAGTACTTC | CASSSGTGVGTQYF
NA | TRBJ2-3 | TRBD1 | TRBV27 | TGTGCCAGCCGGGACAGGGGTGCAGATACGCAGTATTTT | CASRDRGADTQYF
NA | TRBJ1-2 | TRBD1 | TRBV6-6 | TGTGCCAGCAGCCTCGGGACAGGGGGCCTGACGGGCGGCTACACCTTC | CASSLGTGGLTGGYTF
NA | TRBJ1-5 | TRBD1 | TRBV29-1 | TGCAGCGTTGTTCTTAAGGACAGGGGGACTAGGGCCCAGCATTTT | CSVVLKDRGTRAQHF
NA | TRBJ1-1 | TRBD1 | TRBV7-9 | TGTGCCAGCAGTTCCGACGGGACAGGAGCCACTGAAGCTTTCTTT | CASSSDGTGATEAFF
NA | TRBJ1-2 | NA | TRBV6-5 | TGTGCCAGCAGGCCGAGACAATTAGGCCATGGCTACACCTTC | CASRPRQLGHGYTF
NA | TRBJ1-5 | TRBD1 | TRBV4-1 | TGCGCCAGCAGCCTCAGGGACAGGGGCCCCAATCAGCCCCAGCATTTT | CASSLRDRGPNQPQHF
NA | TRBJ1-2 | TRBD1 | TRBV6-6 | TGTGCCAGCAACCCGGCGACAGGGGATTCCTCGGGCTACACCTTC | CASNPATGDSSGYTF
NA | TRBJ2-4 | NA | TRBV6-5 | TGTGCCAGCAGAGCCTTCGGGACACCTAAAAACATTCAGTACTTC | CASRAFGTPKNIQYF
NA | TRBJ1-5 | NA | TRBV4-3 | TGCGCCAGCAGCCCCTCTGGGGGAGGCAAGGAAGGCAATAATAGCAATCAGCCCCAGCATTTT | CASSPSGGGKEGNNSNQPQHF
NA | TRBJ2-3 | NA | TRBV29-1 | TGCAGCGTTGAACTGCGGGGAGATACGCAGTATTTT | CSVELRGDTQYF